This entry features one TCR beta chain sequence. These data come from a study of blood T cell repertoires in COVID-19. Original methodology: Estimates of nucleated cell counts were drawn from the amplification of reference gene primers. Repertoires were generated with immunoSEQ multiplex PCR, while TCRdb's copy carries only in-frame clones and drops some. V and J calls and clone size follow that table, whereas D and trimming were derived from the DNA. Of roughly 300,000 clones detected, about 89% appear once; the ten largest clones hold 7.8%. With 5 bases removed from V and 1 base from J, the gap between germline ends came to 13 bases. The germline CDR1 and CDR2 sequences are LGHNA and YNFKEQ. The CDR3 extends over 15 amino acids.

The sequence was collected from a woman aged 45-60 years who had recovered from COVID-19. The chain has TRBV4-2 and TRBJ2-3; maybe TRBD2 (6 bases). Source material: peripheral blood. Here the CDR3 DNA reads TGTGCCAGCAGCGCACTAGCTCTCGGCACAGATACGCAGTATTTT. Translating gives CASSALALGTDTQYF.